Below are 9 T cell receptor beta chains sequenced from a single sample in a study of blood T cell repertoires in COVID-19. Here immunoSEQ multiplex PCR was the method, and the copy in TCRdb shows in-frame clones only, minus some. The table lists 150,000 to 200,000 clones, around four fifths of them singletons. The sequenced material came from peripheral blood. Source of these receptors: a woman in her 30s with acute or convalescent COVID-19.

The V and J genes are TRBV2 and TRBJ2-5; D uncertain. Trimming left V 1 base short and J 5 bases short, with 11 bases between. Germline V gives CDR1 SNHLY, CDR2 FYNNEI. The CDR3 runs to 14 residues. The chain's CDR3 is CASSEGRSVETQYF. CDR3 nucleotides: TGTGCCAGCAGTGAAGGAAGGAGCGTGGAGACCCAGTACTTC.

The CDR3 DNA is TGCGCCAGCAGCCCAGGGTCAAGGGGGCGCAGCTATGGCTACACCTTC. This sequence encodes CASSPGSRGRSYGYTF. The chain carries TRBV4-3 and TRBJ1-2; TRBD1 aligns across 7 bases. The CDR3 runs 16 residues. With 4 bases clipped from V and 4 bases from J, the junction kept 12 bases outside the gene matches. CDR1 is LGHNA, CDR2 YSLEER, per germline.

The chain couples TRBV6-5 to TRBJ1-2; D remains unclear. The germline CDR1 and CDR2 sequences are MNHEY and SVGAGI. V lost 4 bases, J lost 1 base, and 10 bases lay in between. There are 14 residues in the CDR3. In nucleotides, the CDR3 is TGTGCCAGCAGTTTAGAATATGGTAACTATGGCTACACCTTC. It encodes CASSLEYGNYGYTF.

The gene calls are TRBV15 and TRBJ2-3, with 9 bases fitting TRBD1. CDR1 LNHNV and CDR2 YYDKDF come from the germline V gene (reference sequence). The CDR3 contains 17 residues. After removal of 4 bases from V and 4 bases from J, the junction contained 12 bases not matched to a gene. CDR3 DNA sequence: TGTGCCACCAGCAAAGTCACAGGGGGCGCAGGACCAGATACGCAGTATTTT. It specifies CATSKVTGGAGPDTQYF.

Written as DNA, the CDR3 is TGTGCCAGCAGCAGGAGCAGGGACAGCGTCTCTGGCTACACCTTC. Translation gives CASSRSRDSVSGYTF. The genes are TRBV3-1 (or the pseudogene TRBV3-2) and TRBJ1-2; 7 positions agree with TRBD1. Per the germline V gene, CDR1 is LGHDT and CDR2 is YNNKEL (reference sequence). V shed 5 bases and J 7 bases; nucleotides not matched to a gene: 13. The CDR3 length is 15 residues.

The rearrangement links TRBV4-3 to TRBJ1-2; 10 bases map to TRBD1. The junction had 5 bases not matched to a gene; V was cut back by 3 bases and J by 4 bases. The germline V gene has CDR1 LGHNA and CDR2 YSLEER. This CDR3 is 15 amino acids long. This CDR3 is CASSQATGGSYGYTF. The CDR3 nucleotides read TGCGCCAGCAGCCAGGCGACAGGGGGCAGCTATGGCTACACCTTC.

This clone was picked up a small number of times. This chain joins TRBV5-1 and TRBJ1-5, with unresolved D. Trimming took 4 bases from V and 2 from J, leaving 7 bases between them. The CDR3 runs 13 residues. Germline V CDR1 and CDR2: SGHRS, YFSETQ. The CDR3 region has the DNA TGCGCCAGCAGCCCCCAGGGCAATCAGCCCCAGCATTTT. Translating gives CASSPQGNQPQHF. The complete variable domain, with remaining parts taken from reference TRBV5-1 and TRBJ1-5, reads KAGVTQTPRYLIKTRGQQVTLSCSPISGHRSVSWYQQTPGQGLQFLFEYFSETQRNKGNFPGRFSGRQFSNSRSEMNVSTLELGDSALYLCASSPQGNQPQHFGDGTRLSIL.

CDR3 in amino acids: CASSKDRRVSPLHF. The CDR3 DNA reads as TGTGCCAGCAGTAAGGACAGGCGGGTTTCACCCCTCCACTTT. V and J are TRBV6-2 or TRBV6-3 and TRBJ1-6; 7 bases are shared with TRBD1. The V gene end was trimmed by 5 bases and the J gene end by 9 bases; junction bases not matched to a gene: 7. The CDR3 covers 14 residues. Germline loops: CDR1 MNHEY, CDR2 SVGEGT.

The gene calls are TRBV9 and TRBJ1-2, with D possibly being TRBD1 (6 bases). CDR1 SGDLS and CDR2 YYNGEE come from the germline V gene. CDR3 length equals 16 residues. Deletions cut 0 bases from V and 4 bases from J, with 16 bases between. The CDR3 here is CASSVEGQLAFYGYTF. The CDR3 region has the DNA TGTGCCAGCAGCGTAGAAGGACAGCTAGCCTTCTATGGCTACACCTTC.